The rows below give T cell receptor beta chains drawn from one sample of a study of CD8+ T cells in alopecia areata. Method: immunoSEQ multiplex PCR; TCRdb's copy keeps in-frame clones and lacks some. The table has more than 90,000 clones, 50% to 75% seen once; the top ten hold less than 20%. Sequencing used CD8+ T cells sorted from blood, obtained at week 4, from a patient treated with tofacitinib. The receptors here all came from a human donor with alopecia areata. Each CDR3 is given with its conserved first and last residue. The order of the fields is CDR3 protein, V gene, D gene. The D gene is left open where the match is weak.

CDR3: CASSLGHGLETQYF
V: TRBV13
D: -

CDR3: CSVEESVGYYNEQFF
V: TRBV29-1
D: -

CDR3: CASSIGSGAGVVETQYF
V: TRBV19
D: TRBD2

CDR3: CASSLEAGTASLEQFF
V: TRBV5-1
D: TRBD1

CDR3: CASSRTGGHNEQFF
V: TRBV14
D: TRBD1

CDR3: CASSLGALWEGNNEQFF
V: TRBV7-2
D: TRBD2

CDR3: CASSVGSGNEQFF
V: TRBV9
D: -

CDR3: CASSFGLAGNKGQYF
V: TRBV27
D: TRBD2

CDR3: CASSLATAGATANTEAFF
V: TRBV5-1
D: -

CDR3: CSVDGRGYTF
V: TRBV29-1
D: -

CDR3: CASSYSGRRTGELFF
V: TRBV6-5
D: -

CDR3: CASTSAAYEQYF
V: TRBV7-9
D: -

CDR3: CASSLSVRAGEQYF
V: TRBV27
D: -

CDR3: CAWAERGEQYF
V: TRBV30
D: -

CDR3: CASSSGRHQETQYF
V: TRBV6-5
D: -

CDR3: CAWSVGQGSGNTIYF
V: TRBV30
D: TRBD1

CDR3: CASSPSLSGSSYEQYF
V: TRBV9
D: TRBD2